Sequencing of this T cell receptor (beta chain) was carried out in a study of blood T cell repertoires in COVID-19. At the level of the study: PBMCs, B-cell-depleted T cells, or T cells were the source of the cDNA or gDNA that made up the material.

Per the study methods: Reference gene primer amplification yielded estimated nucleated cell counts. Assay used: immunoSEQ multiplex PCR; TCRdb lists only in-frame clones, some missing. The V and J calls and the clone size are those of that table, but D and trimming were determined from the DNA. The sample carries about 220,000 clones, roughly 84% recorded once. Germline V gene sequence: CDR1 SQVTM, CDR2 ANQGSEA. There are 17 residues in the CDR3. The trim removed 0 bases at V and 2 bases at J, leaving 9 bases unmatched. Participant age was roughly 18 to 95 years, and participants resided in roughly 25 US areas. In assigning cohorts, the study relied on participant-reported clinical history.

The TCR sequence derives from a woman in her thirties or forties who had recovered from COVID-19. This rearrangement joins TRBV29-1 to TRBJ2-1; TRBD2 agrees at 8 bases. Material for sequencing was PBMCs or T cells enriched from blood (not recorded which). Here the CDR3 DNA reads TGCAGCGTTGAAGACACCTCTAGCGGGTCTCCCTACAATGAGCAGTTCTTC. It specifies CSVEDTSSGSPYNEQFF.